This T cell receptor (beta chain) was profiled in a study of T cell changes during pregnancy in multiple sclerosis. TCRdb's table, derived via immunoSEQ multiplex PCR, lists solely in-frame clones and lacks some. The sample records some 59,000 clones, about nine tenths being singletons. The clonotype originates from a female donor with multiple sclerosis, enrolled in a pregnancy study. The sample consisted of peripheral blood, taken in the second trimester of pregnancy.

This CDR3 is CASSVEGQGYNSPLHF. For the CDR3, the DNA is TGTGCCAGCAGCGTAGAAGGGCAGGGGTATAATTCACCCCTCCACTTT. The chain has TRBV9 and TRBJ1-6, with a possible D match to TRBD1 (6 bases). The CDR3 is made up of 16 amino acids. Per the germline V gene, CDR1 is SGDLS and CDR2 is YYNGEE. V was clipped by 0 bases and J by 4 bases, with 11 bases between them.